This TCR beta chain was identified in a study of blood T cell repertoires in COVID-19. Study at large: The cDNA or gDNA used as material had been derived from T cells, B-cell-depleted T cells, or PBMCs.

This table comes from immunoSEQ multiplex PCR, and its TCRdb copy is limited to in-frame clones, with some not included. The sample comprises over 120,000 clones, over 65% of which are singletons, and 4.8% rests with the top ten. The sequencing input was peripheral blood. The clonotype was recovered from a human donor in a cohort sampled during active COVID-19.

The CDR3 bases are TGTGCCAGCAGTCGCGACAGGCGTAGCTCTGGGGCCAACGTCCTGACTTTC. This encodes CASSRDRRSSGANVLTF. The chain recombines TRBV6-6 with TRBJ2-6; D may be TRBD1 (6 bases). The germline V gene has CDR1 MNHNY and CDR2 SVGAGI (reference sequence). The V end lost 5 bases, the J end lost 0 bases, and 14 bases lay between the germline ends. The CDR3 runs to 17 residues.